These 28 T cell receptor beta chains share one sample of origin, sequenced in a study of T cells after yellow fever vaccination. TCRdb itself ran the 5' RACE reads through MiXCR, one entry per CDR3 protein. This table holds approximately 600,000 distinct CDR3 sequences, 9% to 15% found once. The sequencing used PBMCs, collected on the day of the yellow fever booster vaccination. Receptor source: a man aged 25 to 45 who received the YFV17D yellow fever vaccine.

This clonotype showed up just a few times. This chain links TRBV11-2 with TRBJ2-1; 13 bases match TRBD2. CDR1 SGHAT and CDR2 FQNNGV come from the germline V gene. Trimming removed 5 bases from V and 7 bases from J; junction bases left unmatched: 5. This CDR3 region has 15 residues. In DNA, the CDR3 is TGTGCCAGCAGCCTTCAGGGACTAGCGGGGAATGAGCAGTTCTTC. This codes for CASSLQGLAGNEQFF.

The J gene is TRBJ2-1, the V gene TRBV9; no reliable D call. This CDR3 is built from 14 residues. Germline-derived CDR1 and CDR2 are SGDLS and YYNGEE. V lost 4 bases and J lost 8, with 16 bases in between. The chain's CDR3 is CASSPAVGRDEQFF. The DNA of the CDR3 is TGTGCCAGCAGCCCCGCGGTGGGCCGGGATGAGCAGTTCTTC.

This clonotype appeared a few times. This rearrangement joins TRBV20-1 to TRBJ1-3; TRBD1 matches 7 bases. Trimming at V came to 6 bases and at J to 4 bases, leaving 9 bases not matched to a gene. The CDR3 sequence is 14 residues long. Per germline, CDR1 DFQATT and CDR2 SNEGSKA (reference sequence). The CDR3 protein is CSATDRVEGNTIYF. CDR3 in DNA: TGCAGTGCCACTGACAGGGTCGAGGGAAACACCATATATTTT.

This clonotype was picked up many times. DNA of the CDR3: TGTGCCAGTACAGCGGGTTTTGAGCAGTTCTTC. It encodes CASTAGFEQFF. This rearrangement joins TRBV19 to TRBJ2-1; possibly TRBD2 for D (6 bases). The CDR3 covers 11 residues. Trimming cost V 7 bases and J 9 bases, with 10 bases left between them. Germline lookup yields CDR1 LNHDA and CDR2 SQIVND (reference sequence).

This clonotype was seen a handful of times. The rearrangement links TRBV5-6 to TRBJ1-2, with 7 bases identical to TRBD1. Per germline, CDR1 SGHDT and CDR2 YYEEEE. J gave up 8 bases and V 0 bases, and 7 bases lay outside the gene matches. This CDR3 contains 14 residues. Here the CDR3 reads CASSLEVTGKGYTF. Written as DNA, the CDR3 is TGTGCCAGCAGCTTGGAGGTGACAGGGAAGGGCTACACCTTC.

This chain uses TRBV4-3 with TRBJ1-1; 8 bases agree with TRBD1. Germline V CDR1 and CDR2: LGHNA, YSLEER. The ends lost 5 bases at V and 2 bases at J; junction bases unmatched: 4. The CDR3 is 14 residues long. The CDR3 loop is CASSAQGVNTEAFF. The CDR3 DNA sequence: TGCGCCAGCAGCGCACAGGGGGTCAACACTGAAGCTTTCTTT.

The chain joins TRBV14 to TRBJ2-1; D possibly corresponds to TRBD2 (5 bases). Trimming shortened V by 0 bases and J by 5 bases, and 17 bases separated the two germline ends. Per germline, CDR1 SGHDN and CDR2 FVKESK. The CDR3 totals 17 residues. The DNA for the CDR3 is TGTGCCAGCAGCCAAGATCTTGGGAGCCCTACGAACAATGAGCAGTTCTTC. Translated: CASSQDLGSPTNNEQFF.

This clonotype has only a few counts. The rearrangement uses TRBV28 and TRBJ1-3; TRBD1 matches at 7 bases. V lost 4 bases and J lost 2; bases outside the gene matches: 8. Looked up from germline, CDR1 is MDHEN and CDR2 is SYDVKM. The CDR3 has 16 amino acids. The CDR3 spells CASSSLFTGAGNTIYF. CDR3 sequence (DNA): TGTGCCAGCAGTTCACTATTCACAGGGGCTGGAAACACCATATATTTT.

This chain links TRBV25-1 with TRBJ2-5, with 7 bases fitting TRBD1. The V and J ends lost 5 bases and 3 bases, in that order; junction bases with no gene match: 3. This CDR3 is built from 13 residues. The germline V gene has CDR1 MGHDK and CDR2 SYGVNS. Here the CDR3 reads CASSWDSKETQYF. For the CDR3, the DNA is TGTGCCAGCAGTTGGGACAGTAAAGAGACCCAGTACTTC.

J is TRBJ2-1 and V is TRBV20-1; a weak D match, TRBD1 (5 bases). Germline V CDR1 and CDR2: DFQATT, SNEGSKA (reference sequence). This CDR3 has 13 residues. V lost 3 bases to trimming and J lost 6 bases, with 12 bases between them. In nucleotides, the CDR3 is TGCAGTGCTAGGGGTACAGGCGTCAATGAGCAGTTCTTC. Translation: CSARGTGVNEQFF.

The chain employs TRBV20-1 and TRBJ2-5; D might be TRBD2 (6 bases). Trimming cost V 3 bases and J 5 bases, with 16 bases left between them. The CDR3 contains 14 residues. Looked up from germline, CDR1 is DFQATT and CDR2 is SNEGSKA (reference sequence). CDR3 bases: TGCAGTGCTAGGAGTGACGGGGGTGGGGAGACCCAGTACTTC. Protein product: CSARSDGGGETQYF.

This clonotype was seen a few times. The chain carries TRBV10-2 and TRBJ1-5, with a possible D match to TRBD1 (5 bases). Germline V gene data show CDR1 as WSHSY and CDR2 as SAAADI. V lost 10 bases and J 2 bases, leaving 15 bases between the germline ends. The CDR3 runs to 14 residues. The CDR3 DNA reads TGCGCCACAAGGGACGGCCTAGGCAATCAGCCCCAGCATTTT. Translated: CATRDGLGNQPQHF.

This clonotype was counted only a few times. The gene calls are TRBV7-6 and TRBJ2-1, with TRBD2 identical over 7 bases. Germline-derived CDR1 and CDR2 are SGHVS and FNYEAQ. This CDR3 is 16 amino acids long. V shed 2 bases, J shed 9 bases, and the junction held 13 bases outside the gene matches. In DNA form, the CDR3 reads TGTGCCAGCAGCTTAACCAGCGGGGTTGGAATCGGTGAGCAGTTCTTC. As protein: CASSLTSGVGIGEQFF.

This clonotype was detected a few times. The CDR3 sequence: CASTDRPLSSYEQYF. The CDR3 nucleotides are TGTGCCAGCACCGATAGACCCCTGAGCTCCTACGAGCAGTACTTC. The chain couples TRBV6-2 or TRBV6-3 to TRBJ2-7; D is ambiguous. The CDR3 runs to 15 residues. The germline CDR1 and CDR2 sequences are MNHEY and SVGEGT. V was trimmed by 7 bases and J by 0 bases, leaving 16 bases between them.

This clonotype was found a few times. The chain carries TRBV7-9 and TRBJ2-1; D not certain. The CDR3 is 13 residues long. Germline V lookup: CDR1 SEHNR, CDR2 FQNEAQ (reference sequence). V lost 3 bases to trimming and J lost 8 bases, with 11 bases between them. The CDR3 is CASSLVVSYEQFF. CDR3 DNA: TGTGCCAGCAGCTTGGTGGTTTCGTATGAGCAGTTCTTC.

The table lists this clonotype with a few counts. The chain recombines TRBV28 with TRBJ2-7; TRBD1 agrees at 9 bases. This CDR3 is built from 14 residues. V lost 7 bases and J lost 1; bases outside the gene matches: 5. The germline gives CDR1 MDHEN, CDR2 SYDVKM. CDR3 nucleotides: TGTGCCAGCATTTCCGGGACAGGGTCCTACGAGCAGTACTTC. It yields the protein CASISGTGSYEQYF.

This clonotype was picked up a small number of times. V gene TRBV20-1 combines with J gene TRBJ2-3; D remains unclear. This CDR3 region has 13 residues. V lost 2 bases, J lost 4 bases, and 10 bases lay in between. Per the germline V gene, CDR1 is DFQATT and CDR2 is SNEGSKA (reference sequence). The CDR3, as DNA: TGCAGTGCTAGAAAGTTAGAGGCAGATACGCAGTATTTT. Its protein product is CSARKLEADTQYF.

The chain carries TRBV20-1 and TRBJ1-1; no definite D call. The germline V and J ends were trimmed by 2 bases and 6 bases, with 7 bases remaining between them. Germline lookup yields CDR1 DFQATT and CDR2 SNEGSKA (reference sequence). The CDR3 is made up of 11 amino acids. The CDR3 region has the DNA TGCAGTGCTAGATCGGTCCCTGAAGCTTTCTTT. This codes for CSARSVPEAFF.

This clonotype has more than one count but fewer than ten. The chain joins TRBV29-1 to TRBJ2-1; 9 positions agree with TRBD1. The V segment lost 6 bases and the J segment 8 bases; nucleotides outside the gene matches: 8. Germline V gene sequence: CDR1 SQVTM, CDR2 ANQGSEA. The CDR3 spans 13 residues. DNA of the CDR3: TGCAGCGTCGGGACAGGGTTTTTCGATGAGCAGTTCTTC. It codes for CSVGTGFFDEQFF.

The chain combines TRBV9 with TRBJ2-2, with 8 bases identical to TRBD1. The trim removed 3 bases at V and 6 bases at J, leaving 4 bases unmatched. The CDR3 loop spans 14 amino acids. Germline CDR1 reads SGDLS; CDR2 reads YYNGEE. The CDR3 is CASSALTGAGELFF. The DNA of the CDR3 is TGTGCCAGCAGCGCCCTGACAGGGGCCGGGGAGCTGTTTTTT.

The chain links TRBV20-1 to TRBJ2-7; TRBD1 matches at 8 bases. This CDR3 contains 14 residues. Germline assignment: CDR1 DFQATT and CDR2 SNEGSKA (reference sequence). V shed 3 bases, J shed 6 bases, and the junction held 10 bases outside the gene matches. CDR3 DNA: TGCAGTGCTAGGGGAACAGGGGGTCACGCCGAGCAGTACTTC. This gives the protein CSARGTGGHAEQYF.

The chain recombines TRBV2 with TRBJ2-6; D unresolved. This CDR3 comprises 18 residues. CDR1 is SNHLY, CDR2 FYNNEI, per germline. The CDR3 reads CTCSLGFTHSSGANVLTF. In DNA form, the CDR3 reads TGTACCTGCAGTTTGGGTTTTACGCATTCCTCTGGGGCCAACGTCCTGACTTTC.

This clonotype was detected ten times or more. The gene calls are TRBV5-1 and TRBJ2-5, with 8 positions matching TRBD2. In germline, CDR1 is SGHRS, CDR2 YFSETQ. V lost 0 bases to trimming and J lost 4 bases; unmatched junction nucleotides: 5. The CDR3 contains 15 residues. In nucleotides, the CDR3 is TGCGCCAGCAGCTTGGCCTCGGGAGGGGGAGAGACCCAGTACTTC. Translated, it gives CASSLASGGGETQYF.

This clonotype was seen ten or more times. The gene calls are TRBV20-1 and TRBJ2-3; unclear D gene. The germline CDR1 and CDR2 sequences are DFQATT and SNEGSKA (reference sequence). Trimming removed 3 bases at V and 5 bases at J, with 6 bases between. The CDR3 consists of 11 residues. CDR3 amino acids: CSASFRDTQYF. CDR3 bases: TGCAGTGCTAGTTTCAGAGATACGCAGTATTTT.

The CDR3 loop is CSVGDPGELFF. The CDR3 DNA reads TGCAGCGTTGGTGATCCCGGGGAGCTGTTTTTT. V is TRBV29-1 and J is TRBJ2-2; D gene unclear. V lost 4 bases and J lost 6, with 6 bases in between. The CDR3 spans 11 residues. Germline V lookup: CDR1 SQVTM, CDR2 ANQGSEA.

Many counts were recorded for this clonotype. The chain is built from TRBV7-9 and TRBJ1-1; D unresolved. This CDR3 has 13 amino acids. Germline loops: CDR1 SEHNR, CDR2 FQNEAQ (reference sequence). V was pared by 2 bases and J by 0 bases, with 4 bases between. CDR3 DNA sequence: TGTGCCAGCAGCTTAACAATGAACACTGAAGCTTTCTTT. Translation gives CASSLTMNTEAFF.

In DNA, the CDR3 is TGTGCGGCGGAACAGGGAAGGAACAAGGCTGAAGCTTTCTTT. As protein: CAAEQGRNKAEAFF. This chain joins TRBV7-9 and TRBJ1-1; possible D gene TRBD1, 6 bases. Germline values: CDR1 SEHNR, CDR2 FQNEAQ (reference sequence). The CDR3 contains 14 residues.

This clonotype was observed a handful of times. The chain uses TRBV9 and TRBJ1-1; 9 positions agree with TRBD1. Germline V lookup: CDR1 SGDLS, CDR2 YYNGEE. V dropped 4 bases and J dropped 5; count of bases not matched to a gene: 3. The CDR3 has 13 residues. The CDR3: CASSIQGATEAFF. The CDR3 DNA reads as TGTGCCAGCAGCATACAGGGGGCAACTGAAGCTTTCTTT.